One and the same sample provided the 28 T cell receptor beta chains below, sequenced in a study of CD8 T cells in Susac syndrome. Random hexamers served to reverse transcribe roughly 0.5 to 1 ug RNA. TCRdb itself ran the immunoSEQ multiplex PCR reads through MiXCR, one entry per CDR3 protein. Among 250,000 to 300,000 distinct CDR3 sequences, 85% were seen once, and the ten largest hold 0.095% to 0.14%. Sequenced input: CD8+ T cells from PBMCs. All receptors come from a human donor with multiple sclerosis.

The chain's CDR3 is CASSLGQGRQETQYF. DNA of the CDR3: TGTGCCAGCAGTTTAGGGCAGGGGCGGCAAGAGACCCAGTACTTC. The chain links TRBV27 to TRBJ2-5; a possible D gene is TRBD1 (6 bases). Germline CDR1 reads MNHEY; CDR2 reads SMNVEV (reference sequence). V was clipped by 2 bases and J by 2 bases, with 12 bases between them. The CDR3 extends over 15 amino acids.

The J gene is TRBJ2-2, the V gene TRBV11-3; 9 bases align to TRBD1. V shed 11 bases, J shed 4 bases, and the junction held 11 bases outside the gene matches. Per the germline V gene, CDR1 is SGHNT and CDR2 is YENEEA. The CDR3 has 15 amino acids. The CDR3 DNA follows: TGTGCCTCCAGCTTAGGGACAGGGAGCACCGGGGAGCTGTTTTTT. Translation gives CASSLGTGSTGELFF.

V gene TRBV13 combines with J gene TRBJ2-1; TRBD2 is a possible D gene (6 bases). The germline V and J ends were trimmed by 2 bases and 0 bases, with 14 bases remaining between them. CDR1 PRHDT and CDR2 FYEKMQ come from the germline V gene (reference sequence). The CDR3 spans 17 residues. As DNA, the CDR3 is TGTGCCAGCAGCTTAACAGCCGGGACTCGCTCCTACAATGAGCAGTTCTTC. Protein product: CASSLTAGTRSYNEQFF.

The rearrangement links TRBV20-1 to TRBJ2-7, with D unresolved. From germline, CDR1 is DFQATT and CDR2 SNEGSKA (reference sequence). The CDR3 has 13 residues. Trimming left V 5 bases short and J 0 bases short, with 11 bases between. The CDR3 region has the DNA TGCAGTGCTGGGCCCGTCAGCTCCTACGAGCAGTACTTC. Residues: CSAGPVSSYEQYF.

The chain has TRBV12-5 and TRBJ2-5; D perhaps matches TRBD2 (5 bases). CDR3 length: 19 residues. Germline CDR1 is LGHNT and CDR2 is FRNRAP. The V and J ends lost 0 bases and 2 bases respectively, with 22 bases between them. CDR3 residues: CASGLVPFFGLASQETQYF. In DNA, the CDR3 is TGTGCTAGTGGTTTGGTGCCATTCTTTGGGCTAGCATCACAAGAGACCCAGTACTTC.

The chain couples TRBV28 to TRBJ2-3; D remains unclear. V was cut by 2 bases and J by 5 bases, with 8 bases left in between. The CDR3 totals 13 residues. Germline V gives CDR1 MDHEN, CDR2 SYDVKM. CDR3 sequence: CASSLKLVDTQYF. The DNA of the CDR3 is TGTGCCAGCAGTTTAAAGCTAGTAGATACGCAGTATTTT.

The V call is TRBV20-1, the J call TRBJ2-4; D not certain. Germline V gene lookup returns CDR1 DFQATT and CDR2 SNEGSKA (reference sequence). The V end was cut by 0 bases, the J end by 1 base, with 13 bases between. The CDR3 consists of 16 residues. The CDR3 loop reads CSARDLRNSAKNIQYF. As DNA, the CDR3 is TGCAGTGCTAGAGATTTGAGAAATTCGGCCAAAAACATTCAGTACTTC.

The CDR3 region is CASSLEDRRGGYTF. The CDR3 DNA reads TGTGCCAGCAGCTTAGAGGACCGCAGGGGTGGCTACACCTTC. J is TRBJ1-2 and V is TRBV7-8; D is perhaps TRBD1 (6 bases). The CDR3 is 14 amino acids. The germline V gene encodes CDR1 SGHVS and CDR2 FQNEAQ. The V end lost 1 base, the J end lost 7 bases, and 13 bases lay between the germline ends.

The V gene is TRBV13, the J gene TRBJ2-1; 8 nucleotides agree with TRBD2. The V and J ends lost 6 bases and 6 bases, in that order; junction bases with no gene match: 13. The germline V gene has CDR1 PRHDT and CDR2 FYEKMQ (reference sequence). The CDR3 loop spans 16 amino acids. CDR3 loop: CASRLFGTRTPNEQFF. The DNA of the CDR3 is TGTGCCAGCAGACTATTCGGGACTAGAACTCCCAATGAGCAGTTCTTC.

Concerning this clonotype itself: One junction end does not reproduce the germline sequence, and a read error may be involved. The V call is TRBV9, the J call TRBJ1-4; TRBD1 matches at 7 bases. CDR3 length: 13 amino acids. The germline V gene encodes CDR1 SGDLS and CDR2 YYNGEE. The CDR3 nucleotides are TGTGCCAGCGCCGGGACAGCTAACGAAAAACTGTTTTTT. It is translated as CASAGTANEKLFF.

The V gene is TRBV10-3, the J gene TRBJ2-7; perhaps TRBD2 as D (6 bases). The CDR3 is 16 amino acids. With 6 bases removed from V and 5 bases from J, the gap between germline ends came to 23 bases. Germline V gene sequence: CDR1 ENHRY, CDR2 SYGVKD. CDR3 region: CAISGASVKPGDEQYF. In DNA, the CDR3 is TGTGCCATCAGCGGGGCTAGCGTTAAACCCGGGGACGAGCAGTACTTC.

The V and J genes are TRBV19 and TRBJ2-7; TRBD1 agrees at 7 bases. Germline trimming cut 6 bases from V and 3 bases from J; bases unmatched to any gene: 11. CDR1 and CDR2 from the germline V gene are LNHDA and SQIVND (reference sequence). There are 15 residues in the CDR3. The CDR3 bases are TGTGCCAGTAGCAACAGGGGCCCCTACGGCTACGAGCAGTACTTC. Translated: CASSNRGPYGYEQYF.

V gene TRBV12-3 or TRBV12-4 combines with J gene TRBJ2-7; D is tentatively TRBD1 or TRBD2 (5 bases each). V gave up 6 bases and J gave up 3 bases, with 15 bases separating them. This CDR3 spans 14 amino acids. CDR3 sequence reads: CASSWGPKNYEQYF. As DNA, the CDR3 is TGTGCCAGCAGCTGGGGACCAAAGAACTACGAGCAGTACTTC.

This rearrangement joins TRBV7-9 to TRBJ1-4; D remains ambiguous. With 2 bases removed from V and 7 bases from J, the gap between germline ends came to 5 bases. This CDR3 has 12 amino acids. Germline V gene data show CDR1 as SEHNR and CDR2 as FQNEAQ (reference sequence). The CDR3 sequence: CASSLISEKLFF. CDR3 DNA sequence: TGTGCCAGCAGCTTAATTAGTGAAAAACTGTTTTTT.

This clonotype appeared a single time. The chain employs TRBV7-9 and TRBJ2-3, with 7 nucleotides matching TRBD2. Germline-derived CDR1 and CDR2 are SEHNR and FQNEAQ (reference sequence). The junction had 10 bases not matched to a gene; V was cut back by 6 bases and J by 4 bases. The CDR3 length is 15 residues. The CDR3, as DNA: TGTGCCAGCAGGCCCCCGCGGGAGTGGGCAGATACGCAGTATTTT. It is translated as CASRPPREWADTQYF.

The J gene is TRBJ2-2, the V gene TRBV12-3 or TRBV12-4; D is unresolved. CDR3 length equals 16 residues. V was cut by 5 bases and J by 3 bases, with 16 bases left in between. The CDR3 region has the DNA TGTGCCAGCAGTCCTAAACGAGGAAGGGACACCGGGGAGCTGTTTTTT. This translates into CASSPKRGRDTGELFF.

The V call is TRBV12-3 or TRBV12-4, the J call TRBJ1-1, with D unresolved. This CDR3 contains 13 residues. The V and J ends lost 6 bases and 2 bases respectively, with 10 bases between them. CDR3 nucleotide sequence: TGTGCCAGCAGCTCCGGCCCCAACACTGAAGCTTTCTTT. It specifies CASSSGPNTEAFF.

The chain recombines TRBV12-5 with TRBJ1-5; 7 bases match TRBD1. The CDR3 totals 15 residues. Trimming cost V 5 bases and J 4 bases; bases outside gene matches: 8. Germline V lookup: CDR1 LGHNT, CDR2 FRNRAP. CDR3 nucleotide sequence: TGTGCTAGTGGTCTCGGGACAGACCTAAATCAGCCCCAGCATTTT. Translation: CASGLGTDLNQPQHF.

The chain links TRBV19 to TRBJ2-7; perhaps TRBD2 as D (7 bases). The ends were cut back, 1 base at V and 0 bases at J, with 13 bases in the middle. The CDR3 has 16 amino acids. Germline V gene data show CDR1 as LNHDA and CDR2 as SQIVND (reference sequence). The CDR3 DNA is TGTGCCAGTAGTATAGCCCCGGGGGGCGGCTCCTACGAGCAGTACTTC. Protein product: CASSIAPGGGSYEQYF. The full variable domain, completed using reference TRBV19 and TRBJ2-7, is DGGITQSPKYLFRKEGQNVTLSCEQNLNHDAMYWYRQDPGQGLRLIYYSQIVNDFQKGDIAEGYSVSREKKESFPLTVTSAQKNPTAFYLCASSIAPGGGSYEQYFGPGTRLTVT.

This chain uses TRBV3-1 with TRBJ2-1; 8 positions match TRBD2. The CDR3 runs to 15 residues. The ends lost 0 bases at V and 8 bases at J; junction bases unmatched: 6. Germline V gene sequence: CDR1 LGHDT, CDR2 YNNKEL (reference sequence). The CDR3 nucleotides read TGTGCCAGCAGCCAAGAGCAAGCGGGAGTTGATGAGCAGTTCTTC. It codes for CASSQEQAGVDEQFF.

The rearrangement joins TRBV21-1 to TRBJ1-6. TRBV21-1 is labeled a pseudogene. CDR3 length equals 16 residues. For the CDR3, the DNA is TGTGCCAGCAGCAAAGAACTCAGGGACTGTCGAAGTTCCCTCCACTTT. Translation: CASSKELRDCRSSLHF.

The CDR3 DNA reads as TGTGCCACCAGCAGAGTCCCCCAAGAGACCCAGTACTTC. Translating gives CATSRVPQETQYF. This rearrangement joins TRBV15 to TRBJ2-5; D is unresolved. The CDR3 runs to 13 residues. The V gene lost 1 base and the J gene lost 1 base, with 4 bases spanning the gap. CDR1 LNHNV and CDR2 YYDKDF come from the germline V gene (reference sequence).

This clonotype appeared a single time. This sequence joins TRBV6-6 and TRBJ2-7; D gene unclear. Germline CDR1 reads MNHNY; CDR2 reads SVGAGI (reference sequence). The CDR3 contains 15 residues. Between the trimmed V and J ends, which lost 4 bases and 0 bases, there was a span of 13 bases. The CDR3 DNA reads TGTGCCAGCAGTTCCTCCTCGTGGGTCTCCTACGAGCAGTACTTC. Its protein is CASSSSSWVSYEQYF.

This rearrangement joins TRBV28 to TRBJ2-5, with 7 bases matching TRBD2. V shed 3 bases and J 5 bases; nucleotides not matched to a gene: 3. CDR3 length: 13 amino acids. Germline CDR1 reads MDHEN; CDR2 reads SYDVKM. The CDR3 spells CASSLNSGETQYF. Written as DNA, the CDR3 is TGTGCCAGCAGTTTGAATAGCGGGGAGACCCAGTACTTC. Full variable domain (outside the CDR3, taken from reference TRBV28 and TRBJ2-5): DVKVTQSSRYLVKRTGEKVFLECVQDMDHENMFWYRQDPGLGLRLIYFSYDVKMKEKGDIPEGYSVSREKKERFSLILESASTNQTSMYLCASSLNSGETQYFGPGTRLLVL.

V is TRBV6-2 or TRBV6-3 and J is TRBJ1-2; D perhaps matches TRBD1 (5 bases). The ends were cut back, 2 bases at V and 8 bases at J, with 18 bases in the middle. The germline V gene encodes CDR1 MNHEY and CDR2 SVGEGT. This CDR3 is 15 amino acids long. Written as DNA, the CDR3 is TGTGCCAGCAGTTACAAGGACAACCCGATGAAAGGCTACACCTTC. It codes for CASSYKDNPMKGYTF.

This chain connects TRBV6-5 to TRBJ2-7, with 7 bases that match TRBD1. This CDR3 comprises 14 residues. V was pared by 2 bases and J by 2 bases, with 3 bases of the junction left unmatched. Germline V lookup: CDR1 MNHEY, CDR2 SVGAGI. In DNA form, the CDR3 reads TGTGCCAGCAGTTACACGGGACAGACCTACGAGCAGTACTTC. It codes for CASSYTGQTYEQYF.

The chain recombines TRBV7-9 with TRBJ1-1; D unclear. The V end lost 3 bases, the J end lost 6 bases, and 11 bases lay between the germline ends. Germline lookup yields CDR1 SEHNR and CDR2 FQNEAQ (reference sequence). This CDR3 is 13 amino acids long. The CDR3, as DNA: TGTGCCAGCAGCTTTGCTGTTAGCGCTGAAGCTTTCTTT. Translation gives CASSFAVSAEAFF. Drawing the rest from reference TRBV7-9 and TRBJ1-1, the complete variable domain is DTGVSQNPRHKITKRGQNVTFRCDPISEHNRLYWYRQTLGQGPEFLTYFQNEAQLEKSRLLSDRFSAERPKGSFSTLEIQRTEQGDSAMYLCASSFAVSAEAFFGQGTRLTVV.

V and J are TRBV30 and TRBJ2-7, with 8 bases lining up with TRBD1. The CDR3 is 14 residues long. After removal of 2 bases from V and 7 bases from J, the junction contained 10 bases not matched to a gene. Germline V gene sequence: CDR1 GTSNPN, CDR2 SVGIG (reference sequence). CDR3: CAWSPSRQGSEQYF. The CDR3 DNA reads as TGTGCCTGGAGTCCATCTCGACAGGGGAGTGAGCAGTACTTC.